This T cell receptor beta chain was documented in a study of blood T cell repertoires in COVID-19. Study-level information: The United States, Italy and Spain supplied acute and convalescent COVID-19 samples. From T cells, B-cell-depleted T cells, or PBMCs came the material, which was cDNA or gDNA.

Source study methods: Amplifying reference gene primers gave estimates of nucleated cell counts. The table came from immunoSEQ multiplex PCR; TCRdb's copy has only in-frame clones and leaves some out. That table gives V, J and clone size, and the DNA gave D and trimming. The data contain 95,000 to 100,000 clones, under 85% of them singletons. J was trimmed by 0 bases and V by 2 bases; bases with no gene match: 7. Per germline, CDR1 SGDLS and CDR2 YYNGEE. The CDR3 extends over 17 amino acids. The specimen sequenced was peripheral blood. This sequence joins TRBV9 and TRBJ1-3, with 8 nucleotides matching TRBD1. The sequence came from a human donor in a cohort sampled during active COVID-19. The CDR3 is CASSVQGAGFSGNTIYF. As DNA, the CDR3 is TGTGCCAGCAGCGTGCAGGGGGCCGGTTTCTCTGGAAACACCATATATTTT.